Sequencing of this T cell receptor (beta chain) was carried out in a study of post-analysis software for immune sequencing data. Study conclusions and caveats: Patients showed TRBV5-6, TRBV5-1 and TRBV20-1 among a few TRBV segments more frequent than in controls.

V lost 5 bases to trimming and J lost 10 bases; unmatched junction nucleotides: 8. The CDR3 totals 14 residues. cDNA libraries for TCR beta contained unique molecular identifiers. TCRdb processed the PCR reads anew with MiXCR; each CDR3 protein has one entry. The repertoire holds hundreds of thousands of distinct CDR3 sequences, with 55% to 60% as singletons. To note about this clonotype: Antigen: not known.

The TCR was taken from a girl aged 2-10 years with multiple sclerosis. The chain combines TRBV12-3 or TRBV12-4 with TRBJ1-6, with 7 nucleotides matching TRBD1. Sequenced sample: blood. DNA of the CDR3: TGTGCCAGCAGTCAGACAGGGAGGGGATCACCCCTCCACTTT. The encoded protein is CASSQTGRGSPLHF.